Reported below is one T cell receptor beta chain. Per the germline V gene, CDR1 is MGHRA and CDR2 is YSYEKL. This CDR3 is built from 15 residues. V dropped 3 bases and J dropped 5; count of bases not matched to a gene: 2. This sample was included in a study of blood T cell repertoires in COVID-19. Profiled with immunoSEQ multiplex PCR; TCRdb holds only in-frame clones, not every one. The data contain over 400,000 clones, approximately 86% of them singletons. The chain links TRBV4-1 to TRBJ2-1, with 12 bases that match TRBD2. Sample: PBMCs or T cells enriched from blood (not recorded which). The sequence was collected from a woman between 55 and 75 years old who had recovered from COVID-19. CDR3 DNA sequence: TGCGCCAGCAGCCATGGACTAGCGGGGAACAATGAGCAGTTCTTC. Translated, it gives CASSHGLAGNNEQFF.